These T cell receptor beta chains were read from a single sample in a study of blood T cell repertoires in COVID-19. Method: immunoSEQ multiplex PCR; TCRdb's copy keeps in-frame clones and lacks some. The sample records a few hundred thousand clones, around 91% being singletons. Sequencing was carried out using PBMCs or T cells enriched from blood (not recorded which). These receptors were obtained from a man between 18 and 35 years old who had recovered from COVID-19. Both conserved end residues are part of each CDR3. D genes are given only for firm matches. Clone sizes are given selectively: once, few, many, or a class where the clone is expanded.

cdr3_aa: CASRGRVQETQYF; cdr3_nt: TGTGCCAGCCGGGGTAGGGTCCAAGAGACCCAGTACTTC; clone_size: -; j_call: TRBJ2-5; v_call: TRBV27; d_call: -
cdr3_aa: CASSRWTGGAGETQYF; cdr3_nt: TGTGCCAGCTCACGTTGGACAGGGGGTGCGGGAGAGACCCAGTACTTC; clone_size: -; j_call: TRBJ2-5; v_call: TRBV18; d_call: TRBD1
cdr3_aa: CASSYGLAGGETQYF; cdr3_nt: TGTGCCAGCAGCTATGGACTAGCGGGAGGAGAGACCCAGTACTTC; clone_size: -; j_call: TRBJ2-5; v_call: TRBV7-6; d_call: TRBD2
cdr3_aa: CASSPFRATGGADTQYF; cdr3_nt: TGTGCCAGCAGTCCCTTTCGGGCGACAGGGGGAGCAGATACGCAGTATTTT; clone_size: -; j_call: TRBJ2-3; v_call: TRBV25-1; d_call: TRBD1
cdr3_aa: CASRVEDRGGQPQHF; cdr3_nt: TGTGCCAGCAGAGTAGAAGACAGGGGAGGTCAGCCCCAGCATTTT; clone_size: once; j_call: TRBJ1-5; v_call: TRBV28; d_call: TRBD1
cdr3_aa: CAWSPLAGGADTQYF; cdr3_nt: TGTGCCTGGAGTCCTCTAGCGGGAGGGGCAGATACGCAGTATTTT; clone_size: -; j_call: TRBJ2-3; v_call: TRBV30; d_call: TRBD2
cdr3_aa: CASTIPGQLNYGYTF; cdr3_nt: TGTGCCAGTACCATCCCGGGACAGCTAAACTATGGCTACACCTTC; clone_size: -; j_call: TRBJ1-2; v_call: TRBV19; d_call: TRBD1
cdr3_aa: CASSGGWEQFF; cdr3_nt: TGTGCCTCATCAGGAGGCTGGGAGCAGTTCTTC; clone_size: -; j_call: TRBJ2-1; v_call: TRBV30; d_call: -
cdr3_aa: CASSLGQVRTGELFF; cdr3_nt: TGTGCCAGCAGCTTAGGGCAGGTTCGGACCGGGGAGCTGTTTTTT; clone_size: -; j_call: TRBJ2-2; v_call: TRBV7-2; d_call: -
cdr3_aa: CASSLVGGGQGEQFF; cdr3_nt: TGTGCCAGCAGCCTAGTTGGGGGAGGGCAAGGAGAGCAGTTCTTC; clone_size: once; j_call: TRBJ2-1; v_call: TRBV28; d_call: TRBD2
cdr3_aa: CASSLGAREGHTGELFF; cdr3_nt: TGTGCCAGCAGCTTAGGTGCGCGGGAGGGCCACACCGGGGAGCTGTTTTTT; clone_size: -; j_call: TRBJ2-2; v_call: TRBV7-2; d_call: TRBD2
cdr3_aa: CASISTNYSNQPQHF; cdr3_nt: TGTGCCAGTATAAGTACAAATTATAGCAATCAGCCCCAGCATTTT; clone_size: -; j_call: TRBJ1-5; v_call: TRBV19; d_call: -
cdr3_aa: CASSFSGGADEQFF; cdr3_nt: TGTGCCAGCAGCTTCAGCGGGGGGGCCGATGAGCAGTTCTTC; clone_size: -; j_call: TRBJ2-1; v_call: TRBV11-3; d_call: TRBD2
cdr3_aa: CASSEGQGLYQPQHF; cdr3_nt: TGTGCCAGCAGTGAGGGCCAGGGACTGTATCAGCCCCAGCATTTT; clone_size: few; j_call: TRBJ1-5; v_call: TRBV2; d_call: -
cdr3_aa: CASSVSSNTNEKLFF; cdr3_nt: TGTGCCAGCAGCGTTTCTAGTAATACTAATGAAAAACTGTTTTTT; clone_size: -; j_call: TRBJ1-4; v_call: TRBV9; d_call: -
cdr3_aa: CASSFRGVANNSPLHF; cdr3_nt: TGTGCCAGCAGCTTTCGCGGGGTTGCGAATAATTCACCCCTCCACTTT; clone_size: -; j_call: TRBJ1-6; v_call: TRBV5-6; d_call: -
cdr3_aa: CAISERNTEAFF; cdr3_nt: TGTGCCATCAGTGAGCGGAACACTGAAGCTTTCTTT; clone_size: -; j_call: TRBJ1-1; v_call: TRBV10-3; d_call: -
cdr3_aa: CASSLEWFSNYGYTF; cdr3_nt: TGTGCCAGCAGCTTAGAGTGGTTCAGTAACTATGGCTACACCTTC; clone_size: -; j_call: TRBJ1-2; v_call: TRBV11-2; d_call: -
cdr3_aa: CASSQVDSISYEQYF; cdr3_nt: TGTGCCAGCAGCCAAGTCGACAGCATCTCCTACGAGCAGTACTTC; clone_size: few; j_call: TRBJ2-7; v_call: TRBV3-1/TRBV3-2; d_call: -
cdr3_aa: CSVEVTPPGEQYF; cdr3_nt: TGCAGCGTTGAAGTAACCCCCCCGGGGGAGCAGTACTTC; clone_size: -; j_call: TRBJ2-7; v_call: TRBV29-1; d_call: -
cdr3_aa: CASSLARPKTGASGELFF; cdr3_nt: TGTGCCAGCAGCTTAGCGCGTCCCAAGACAGGCGCGTCCGGGGAGCTGTTTTTT; clone_size: -; j_call: TRBJ2-2; v_call: TRBV7-6; d_call: -
cdr3_aa: CAWSVPNSRGTGELFF; cdr3_nt: TGTGCCTGGAGTGTCCCCAATAGTCGCGGGACCGGGGAGCTGTTTTTT; clone_size: -; j_call: TRBJ2-2; v_call: TRBV30; d_call: -
cdr3_aa: CASSPSGTGNEKLFF; cdr3_nt: TGTGCCAGCAGCCCAAGCGGGACAGGTAATGAAAAACTGTTTTTT; clone_size: -; j_call: TRBJ1-4; v_call: TRBV3-1/TRBV3-2; d_call: TRBD1
cdr3_aa: CASSPSGSPYNEQFF; cdr3_nt: TGTGCCAGCAGCCCCTCAGGCAGCCCCTACAATGAGCAGTTCTTC; clone_size: -; j_call: TRBJ2-1; v_call: TRBV5-6; d_call: -
cdr3_aa: CASSLGASETQYF; cdr3_nt: TGTGCCAGCAGCTTGGGGGCATCAGAGACCCAGTACTTC; clone_size: -; j_call: TRBJ2-5; v_call: TRBV5-4; d_call: -
cdr3_aa: CASSLYWRARETINEQFF; cdr3_nt: TGTGCCAGCAGCTTATACTGGCGGGCGCGGGAGACCATCAATGAGCAGTTCTTC; clone_size: -; j_call: TRBJ2-1; v_call: TRBV7-9; d_call: TRBD2
cdr3_aa: CASSQDPFAGNTIYF; cdr3_nt: TGTGCCAGCAGCCAAGATCCTTTTGCTGGAAACACCATATATTTT; clone_size: -; j_call: TRBJ1-3; v_call: TRBV3-1/TRBV3-2; d_call: -
cdr3_aa: CALTREVYNSPLHF; cdr3_nt: TGTGCCCTTACGCGTGAGGTCTATAATTCACCCCTCCACTTT; clone_size: -; j_call: TRBJ1-6; v_call: TRBV30; d_call: -
cdr3_aa: CASSPDSSDNSPLHF; cdr3_nt: TGTGCCAGCAGTCCAGACAGTTCGGATAATTCACCCCTCCACTTT; clone_size: once; j_call: TRBJ1-6; v_call: TRBV27; d_call: -
cdr3_aa: CASSHRLAGNQETQYF; cdr3_nt: TGTGCCAGCAGTCACAGACTAGCGGGGAACCAAGAGACCCAGTACTTC; clone_size: -; j_call: TRBJ2-5; v_call: TRBV27; d_call: TRBD2
cdr3_aa: CASSARTGRETQYF; cdr3_nt: TGTGCCAGCAGCGCCCGGACGGGGAGGGAGACCCAGTACTTC; clone_size: -; j_call: TRBJ2-5; v_call: TRBV7-6; d_call: -
cdr3_aa: CASSLTSTDTQYF; cdr3_nt: TGTGCCAGCAGTTTGACTAGCACAGATACGCAGTATTTT; clone_size: -; j_call: TRBJ2-3; v_call: TRBV28; d_call: -
cdr3_aa: CASSADQTGVNSPLHF; cdr3_nt: TGTGCCAGCAGCGCCGACCAGACAGGGGTTAATTCACCCCTCCACTTT; clone_size: -; j_call: TRBJ1-6; v_call: TRBV9; d_call: TRBD1
cdr3_aa: CASSWGLTLNNYGYTF; cdr3_nt: TGTGCCAGCAGCTGGGGACTCACCCTGAACAACTATGGCTACACCTTC; clone_size: -; j_call: TRBJ1-2; v_call: TRBV5-8; d_call: -
cdr3_aa: CSARERQNYGYTF; cdr3_nt: TGCAGCGCCCGCGAGAGACAGAACTATGGCTACACCTTC; clone_size: -; j_call: TRBJ1-2; v_call: TRBV29-1; d_call: -
cdr3_aa: CASSPGRGIAGELFF; cdr3_nt: TGTGCCAGCAGCCCCGGACGAGGGATCGCCGGGGAGCTGTTTTTT; clone_size: few; j_call: TRBJ2-2; v_call: TRBV5-6; d_call: -
cdr3_aa: CASATTRRGAGELFF; cdr3_nt: TGTGCTAGTGCCACAACAAGGCGGGGCGCCGGGGAGCTGTTTTTT; clone_size: -; j_call: TRBJ2-2; v_call: TRBV12-5; d_call: -
cdr3_aa: CASSFGSLETQYF; cdr3_nt: TGTGCCAGCAGCTTCGGGAGCTTGGAGACCCAGTACTTC; clone_size: -; j_call: TRBJ2-5; v_call: TRBV5-5; d_call: -